Listed below are T cell receptor beta chains from one sample, sequenced in a study of T cell responses to AZD1222 COVID-19 vaccine. Data came from immunoSEQ multiplex PCR; TCRdb stores just in-frame clones and leaves some out. The sample yields 95,000 to 110,000 clones, 88% seen once. The sequencing here drew on peripheral blood, taken on day 0 of AZD1222 vaccination. The source of these receptors is an adult in good health. Each CDR3 is given with its conserved first and last residue. The D gene is left open where the match is weak. The size field is filled for only some rows; it gives once, few, many or a size class.

D gene: TRBD2
V gene: TRBV24-1
clone size: .
J gene: TRBJ2-3
CDR3 DNA: TGTGCCACCAGTGATTTGGCGGGGGGAAGGGATACGCAGTATTTT
CDR3 protein: CATSDLAGGRDTQYF

D gene: TRBD2
V gene: TRBV11-2
clone size: .
J gene: TRBJ2-1
CDR3 DNA: TGTGCCAGCAGCTTAGCTCGACTAGCGGGAAACAATGAGCAGTTCTTC
CDR3 protein: CASSLARLAGNNEQFF

D gene: .
V gene: TRBV19
clone size: .
J gene: TRBJ2-7
CDR3 DNA: TGTGCCAGTACCTTAGAAGCAGGGGCGTCCTACGAGCAGTACTTC
CDR3 protein: CASTLEAGASYEQYF

D gene: .
V gene: TRBV18
clone size: .
J gene: TRBJ1-1
CDR3 DNA: TGTGCCAGCTCACCACCGGGGGGTAAACCGAACACTGAAGCTTTCTTT
CDR3 protein: CASSPPGGKPNTEAFF

D gene: .
V gene: TRBV19
clone size: once
J gene: TRBJ2-7
CDR3 DNA: TGTGCCAGTAGTATCGCCGTCGGCAGTTACTACGAGCAGTACTTC
CDR3 protein: CASSIAVGSYYEQYF

D gene: .
V gene: TRBV5-4
clone size: .
J gene: TRBJ2-5
CDR3 DNA: TGTGCCAGCAGCTCCTTAGGGGTTCAAGAGACCCAGTACTTC
CDR3 protein: CASSSLGVQETQYF

D gene: .
V gene: TRBV12-3/TRBV12-4
clone size: .
J gene: TRBJ2-5
CDR3 DNA: TGTGCCAGCAGTGTACAAGAGACCCAGTACTTC
CDR3 protein: CASSVQETQYF

D gene: .
V gene: TRBV20-1
clone size: .
J gene: TRBJ2-2
CDR3 DNA: TGCAGTGCTTTATCCGGGGAGCTGTTTTTT
CDR3 protein: CSALSGELFF

D gene: .
V gene: TRBV5-1
clone size: .
J gene: TRBJ2-7
CDR3 DNA: TGCGCCAGCAGCTTCCCTCAAACCTACGAGCAGTACTTC
CDR3 protein: CASSFPQTYEQYF

D gene: TRBD2
V gene: TRBV6-2/TRBV6-3
clone size: .
J gene: TRBJ2-7
CDR3 DNA: TGTGCCAGCAGTTATGACGAGCGGGGGGCCTACGAGCAGTACTTC
CDR3 protein: CASSYDERGAYEQYF

D gene: .
V gene: TRBV27
clone size: .
J gene: TRBJ1-2
CDR3 DNA: TGTGCCAGCAGTCCATACGGGGGACAAGCCTATGGCTACACCTTC
CDR3 protein: CASSPYGGQAYGYTF

D gene: .
V gene: TRBV7-2
clone size: .
J gene: TRBJ2-7
CDR3 DNA: TGTGCCAGCAGCATAAACTACGAGCAGTACTTC
CDR3 protein: CASSINYEQYF

D gene: .
V gene: TRBV18
clone size: .
J gene: TRBJ1-4
CDR3 DNA: TGTGCCAGCTCACCACGAGCATCAGAACTGTTTTTT
CDR3 protein: CASSPRASELFF

D gene: .
V gene: TRBV6-6
clone size: .
J gene: TRBJ1-1
CDR3 DNA: TGTGCCAGCAGTTTTCAGGGAGATGAAGCTTTCTTT
CDR3 protein: CASSFQGDEAFF

D gene: .
V gene: TRBV3-1/TRBV3-2
clone size: .
J gene: TRBJ1-1
CDR3 DNA: TGTGCCAGCAGCCAAGATCGCGGGGGAAGGACTGAAGCTTTCTTT
CDR3 protein: CASSQDRGGRTEAFF

D gene: TRBD1
V gene: TRBV3-1/TRBV3-2
clone size: .
J gene: TRBJ2-2
CDR3 DNA: TGTGCCAGCAGCGCCCGGGACAGGAACACCGGGGAGCTGTTTTTT
CDR3 protein: CASSARDRNTGELFF

D gene: TRBD2
V gene: TRBV7-2
clone size: .
J gene: TRBJ2-7
CDR3 DNA: TGTGCCAGCAGCTTATTACTAGCGGGAGGGCCCTACGAGCAGTACTTC
CDR3 protein: CASSLLLAGGPYEQYF

D gene: TRBD1
V gene: TRBV18
clone size: .
J gene: TRBJ1-3
CDR3 DNA: TGTGCCAGCTCACCAGGGACAGGAGCCTCTGGAAACACCATATATTTT
CDR3 protein: CASSPGTGASGNTIYF

D gene: .
V gene: TRBV6-5
clone size: .
J gene: TRBJ1-6
CDR3 DNA: TGTGCCAGCCAGGCAACGGGCGATAATTCACCCCTCCACTTT
CDR3 protein: CASQATGDNSPLHF

D gene: .
V gene: TRBV11-1
clone size: .
J gene: TRBJ1-1
CDR3 DNA: TGTGCCAGCAGCTTAGGTCTGAACTTATTGAACACTGAAGCTTTCTTT
CDR3 protein: CASSLGLNLLNTEAFF

D gene: TRBD1
V gene: TRBV28
clone size: few
J gene: TRBJ1-1
CDR3 DNA: TGTGCCAGCAGATCAGACAGGGGGGGTATTTTGAACACTGAAGCTTTCTTT
CDR3 protein: CASRSDRGGILNTEAFF

D gene: .
V gene: TRBV5-8
clone size: .
J gene: TRBJ2-7
CDR3 DNA: TGTGCCAGCAGCTTAATGTCATCCTACGAGCAGTACTTC
CDR3 protein: CASSLMSSYEQYF

D gene: TRBD1
V gene: TRBV19
clone size: .
J gene: TRBJ2-3
CDR3 DNA: TGTGCCAGTAGCCGGGACAGGGATACTGATACGCAGTATTTT
CDR3 protein: CASSRDRDTDTQYF

D gene: .
V gene: TRBV6-5
clone size: once
J gene: TRBJ2-7
CDR3 DNA: TGTGCCAGCAGTTACGTAGGACCAGCCTACGAGCAGTACTTC
CDR3 protein: CASSYVGPAYEQYF

D gene: TRBD2
V gene: TRBV28
clone size: .
J gene: TRBJ2-7
CDR3 DNA: TGTGCCAGCAGGAGCGGGGGGATAACCTACGAGCAGTACTTC
CDR3 protein: CASRSGGITYEQYF

D gene: .
V gene: TRBV28
clone size: .
J gene: TRBJ1-2
CDR3 DNA: TGTGCCAGCAGTTTAGGGGTGTTCTATGGCTACACCTTC
CDR3 protein: CASSLGVFYGYTF

D gene: .
V gene: TRBV6-5
clone size: .
J gene: TRBJ1-3
CDR3 DNA: TGTGCCAGCAGTTATTCGGGAGAAAACACCATATATTTT
CDR3 protein: CASSYSGENTIYF

D gene: .
V gene: TRBV16
clone size: .
J gene: TRBJ2-5
CDR3 DNA: TGTGCCAGCAGCCAATCCGTCAGCGGCGAAACCCAGTACTTC
CDR3 protein: CASSQSVSGETQYF

D gene: .
V gene: TRBV20-1
clone size: .
J gene: TRBJ2-3
CDR3 DNA: TGCAGTGCAGAGGGTTTCGGTACGCAGTATTTT
CDR3 protein: CSAEGFGTQYF

D gene: TRBD1
V gene: TRBV7-6
clone size: .
J gene: TRBJ2-2
CDR3 DNA: TGTGCCAGCAGCTTACCCCGGACAGGGGGCACCGGGGAGCTGTTTTTT
CDR3 protein: CASSLPRTGGTGELFF

D gene: TRBD2
V gene: TRBV24-1
clone size: .
J gene: TRBJ2-3
CDR3 DNA: TGTGCCGTAGGACTAGCGGGACCCACAGATACGCAGTATTTT
CDR3 protein: CAVGLAGPTDTQYF

D gene: .
V gene: TRBV4-1
clone size: .
J gene: TRBJ2-1
CDR3 DNA: TGCGCCAGCAGCCAAGATGGGCCTAGCTACAATGAGCAGTTCTTC
CDR3 protein: CASSQDGPSYNEQFF

D gene: .
V gene: TRBV7-3
clone size: .
J gene: TRBJ1-2
CDR3 DNA: TGTGCCAGCAGCTTCCAAGGCGGGGGTAACTATGGCTACACCTTC
CDR3 protein: CASSFQGGGNYGYTF

D gene: .
V gene: TRBV2
clone size: few
J gene: TRBJ2-3
CDR3 DNA: TGTGCCAGCAGTGAAGCGCTTACAGGGAGGTATACGCAGTATTTT
CDR3 protein: CASSEALTGRYTQYF

D gene: .
V gene: TRBV5-4
clone size: once
J gene: TRBJ2-2
CDR3 DNA: TGTGCCAGCAGCTCCTCCTCAGGGGTAACCGGGGAGCTGTTTTTT
CDR3 protein: CASSSSSGVTGELFF

D gene: .
V gene: TRBV4-1
clone size: .
J gene: TRBJ1-5
CDR3 DNA: TGCGCCAGCAGCCAAGATCTAACAGGAGGCCATCAGCCCCAGCATTTT
CDR3 protein: CASSQDLTGGHQPQHF

D gene: .
V gene: TRBV23-1
clone size: few
J gene: TRBJ2-7
CDR3 DNA: TGCGCCAGCAGTCAAACAGCCTACGAGCAGTACTTC
CDR3 protein: CASSQTAYEQYF

D gene: .
V gene: TRBV6-6
clone size: .
J gene: TRBJ1-6
CDR3 DNA: TGTGCCAGCAGTTATTCGAGTGTTAATTCACCCCTCCACTTT
CDR3 protein: CASSYSSVNSPLHF

D gene: .
V gene: TRBV27
clone size: once
J gene: TRBJ1-4
CDR3 DNA: TGTGCCAGCAGTTTTTGGGCAGATGAAAAACTGTTTTTT
CDR3 protein: CASSFWADEKLFF

D gene: .
V gene: TRBV12-3/TRBV12-4
clone size: .
J gene: TRBJ2-3
CDR3 DNA: TGTGCCAGCAGCCCCGGTGGGGGATTGGCGCAGTATTTT
CDR3 protein: CASSPGGGLAQYF

D gene: TRBD1
V gene: TRBV5-4
clone size: .
J gene: TRBJ1-1
CDR3 DNA: TGTGCCAGCAGCTTGGTTGTTGGGACAGGGCCCACTGAAGCTTTCTTT
CDR3 protein: CASSLVVGTGPTEAFF

D gene: .
V gene: TRBV7-8
clone size: .
J gene: TRBJ2-5
CDR3 DNA: TGTGCCAGCAGCTTAGGAATATCGGAGACCCAGTACTTC
CDR3 protein: CASSLGISETQYF

D gene: .
V gene: TRBV10-1
clone size: .
J gene: TRBJ1-4
CDR3 DNA: TGCGCCAGCAGGGGAAATGAAAAACTGTTTTTT
CDR3 protein: CASRGNEKLFF

D gene: .
V gene: TRBV3-1/TRBV3-2
clone size: .
J gene: TRBJ1-5
CDR3 DNA: TGTGCCAGCAGCCAGTCGGGGTACAATCAGCCCCAGCATTTT
CDR3 protein: CASSQSGYNQPQHF

D gene: TRBD1
V gene: TRBV9
clone size: .
J gene: TRBJ2-2
CDR3 DNA: TGTGCCAGCAGCGTACAGGGGGCGCAAACCGGGGAGCTGTTTTTT
CDR3 protein: CASSVQGAQTGELFF

D gene: .
V gene: TRBV24-1
clone size: .
J gene: TRBJ1-2
CDR3 DNA: TGTGCCACCAGTGATTTGCTCCCAGGGCCTCTCTATGGCTACACCTTC
CDR3 protein: CATSDLLPGPLYGYTF

D gene: TRBD1
V gene: TRBV9
clone size: .
J gene: TRBJ1-2
CDR3 DNA: TGTGCCAGCAGCGTTGCAGGGGGACCCAACTATGGCTACACCTTC
CDR3 protein: CASSVAGGPNYGYTF

D gene: .
V gene: TRBV7-9
clone size: .
J gene: TRBJ1-2
CDR3 DNA: TGTGCCAGCAGCTTAGAAGACAGAGAGGACTTTAACTATGGCTACACCTTC
CDR3 protein: CASSLEDREDFNYGYTF

D gene: TRBD2
V gene: TRBV7-2
clone size: .
J gene: TRBJ2-1
CDR3 DNA: TGTGCCAGCAGCTTAAGAACTAGCGGGGCCTACAATGAGCAGTTCTTC
CDR3 protein: CASSLRTSGAYNEQFF

D gene: .
V gene: TRBV7-2
clone size: once
J gene: TRBJ2-7
CDR3 DNA: TGTGCCAGCAGACGACAGGAATTCGACTACGAGCAGTACTTC
CDR3 protein: CASRRQEFDYEQYF

D gene: TRBD1
V gene: TRBV2
clone size: .
J gene: TRBJ2-5
CDR3 DNA: TGTGCCAGCAGCGACCAGGGGGCGAAGACCCAGTACTTC
CDR3 protein: CASSDQGAKTQYF